This paragraph covers one TCR beta chain sequence. Its antigen remains unknown. These data are taken from a study of shared clonotypes between healthy human individuals. Overall study context: For every donor, three CD4 naive, three CD4 memory, two CD8 naive and one CD8 memory plates were used. Whole-study findings and limits: Represented diversity (both genetic and exposure-history) was limited by the small number of donors.

Germline CDR1 is MNHEY and CDR2 is SVGAGI. Trimming cost V 8 bases and J 4 bases, with 15 bases left between them. This CDR3 region has 13 residues. Sequencing was performed with immunoSEQ multiplex PCR; in TCRdb, only in-frame clones are kept and a portion is missing. Altogether 950,000 to 1,100,000 clones are present, around 74% being singletons, with the ten largest covering roughly 1.4%. This rearrangement joins TRBV6-5 to TRBJ2-7; D not resolved. The sequence came from a man between 18 and 29 years old in good health. Material: memory CD4+ T cells sorted from blood. As for subset: CD45RA-negative fraction. CDR3 DNA: TGTGCCAGCCGAGCCCGGCCGGTATACGAGCAGTACTTC. It is translated as CASRARPVYEQYF.